Sequencing of this TCR beta chain was carried out in a study of blood T cell repertoires in COVID-19. Study-wide background: Specimens from acute and convalescent COVID-19 originated in the United States, Italy and Spain.

The table lists this clone with a count of one. Trimming took off 1 base at V and 6 bases at J, with 6 bases between the two ends. The CDR3 covers 12 residues. The germline V gene has CDR1 SEHNR and CDR2 FQNEAQ (reference sequence). Here immunoSEQ multiplex PCR was the method, and the copy in TCRdb shows in-frame clones only, minus some. The data show about 170,000 clones, approximately 80% seen once. The gene calls are TRBV7-9 and TRBJ1-1; D gene unclear. The clonotype comes from a woman aged 80 or older with COVID-19, enrolled during active disease. Sequencing used peripheral blood. The CDR3 DNA follows: TGTGCCAGCAGCTTAGTTGTCGCTGAAGCTTTCTTT. It is translated as CASSLVVAEAFF.